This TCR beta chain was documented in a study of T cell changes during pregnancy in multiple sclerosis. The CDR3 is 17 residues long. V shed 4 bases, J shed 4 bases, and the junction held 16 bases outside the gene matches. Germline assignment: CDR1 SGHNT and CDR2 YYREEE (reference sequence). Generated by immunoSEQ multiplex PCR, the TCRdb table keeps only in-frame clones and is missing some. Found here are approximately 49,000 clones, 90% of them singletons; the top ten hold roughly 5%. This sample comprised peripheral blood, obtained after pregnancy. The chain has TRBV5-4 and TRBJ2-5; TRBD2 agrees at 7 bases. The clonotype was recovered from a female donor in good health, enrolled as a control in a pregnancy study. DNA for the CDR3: TGTGCCAGCAGCCCCCCTGGTTGGAGCGGGGATGGAGAGACCCAGTACTTC. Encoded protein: CASSPPGWSGDGETQYF.